The rows below give T cell receptor beta chains drawn from one sample of a study of identical twins. One entry per CDR3 protein results from TCRdb running MiXCR on the 5' RACE reads. The sample lists 1,800,000 or so distinct CDR3 sequences; around a third were seen once. Sequences were obtained from cord blood. These receptors originate from a newborn girl in good health. Each CDR3 is given with its conserved first and last residue. The order of the fields is J gene, V gene, CDR3 protein.

j_gene: TRBJ1-6; v_gene: TRBV27; CDR3aa: CASSPRVGNSPLHF
j_gene: TRBJ1-6; v_gene: TRBV27; CDR3aa: CASSLYSGGYNSPLHF
j_gene: .; v_gene: TRBV3-1; CDR3aa: CASSQGGSSSGQETQFF
j_gene: TRBJ2-3; v_gene: TRBV3-1; CDR3aa: CASSQESPDTQYF
j_gene: TRBJ2-5; v_gene: TRBV4-1; CDR3aa: CASSLQGLLYNEQYF
j_gene: TRBJ2-7; v_gene: TRBV7-2; CDR3aa: CASSLVWDRRLAGDYEQYF
j_gene: TRBJ1-1; v_gene: TRBV6-2/TRBV6-3; CDR3aa: CASGYGQTMNTEAFF
j_gene: TRBJ2-3; v_gene: TRBV4-1; CDR3aa: CASSQIGPRTDTQYF
j_gene: TRBJ2-4; v_gene: TRBV20-1; CDR3aa: CSARDPGTSRNIQYF
j_gene: TRBJ1-4; v_gene: TRBV7-9; CDR3aa: CASSLDRTENEKLFF
j_gene: TRBJ2-4; v_gene: TRBV14; CDR3aa: CASSQGPRDIQYF
j_gene: TRBJ2-7; v_gene: TRBV29-1; CDR3aa: CSVRLDAFYEQYF
j_gene: TRBJ2-7; v_gene: TRBV28; CDR3aa: CASSSLGQAYEQYF
j_gene: TRBJ2-7; v_gene: TRBV6-5; CDR3aa: CASSNTGVLSYEQYF
j_gene: TRBJ2-5; v_gene: TRBV7-2; CDR3aa: CASSLAHLAGGQETQYF
j_gene: TRBJ1-4; v_gene: TRBV3-1; CDR3aa: CASSQVGGRLGEKLFF
j_gene: TRBJ2-1; v_gene: TRBV20-1; CDR3aa: CSANRAHNEQFF
j_gene: TRBJ2-1; v_gene: TRBV7-2; CDR3aa: CASSSLAPSYNEQFF
j_gene: TRBJ2-5; v_gene: TRBV5-1; CDR3aa: CASRYTVSQETQYF
j_gene: TRBJ1-1; v_gene: TRBV20-1; CDR3aa: CSALDRGQGSRLTEAFF
j_gene: TRBJ2-1; v_gene: TRBV15; CDR3aa: CATSRERLAGVHNEQFF
j_gene: TRBJ1-6; v_gene: TRBV10-3; CDR3aa: CAISESQGARSPLHF
j_gene: TRBJ1-4; v_gene: TRBV20-1; CDR3aa: CSAREGGWGEKLFF
j_gene: TRBJ2-7; v_gene: TRBV21-1; CDR3aa: CASRKLGEQYF
j_gene: TRBJ2-1; v_gene: TRBV28; CDR3aa: CASSLKGYGQFF
j_gene: TRBJ2-7; v_gene: TRBV10-3; CDR3aa: CAIGQGLPYEQYF
j_gene: TRBJ1-2; v_gene: TRBV10-3; CDR3aa: CAISASTGNYGYTF
j_gene: TRBJ1-2; v_gene: TRBV15; CDR3aa: CAASRVDGNYGYTF
j_gene: TRBJ2-7; v_gene: TRBV3-1; CDR3aa: CASGSYPYEQYF
j_gene: .; v_gene: TRBV28; CDR3aa: CASSWPGSIPQRPYEQYF
j_gene: TRBJ1-5; v_gene: TRBV12-3/TRBV12-4; CDR3aa: CASNPTGGLQPQHF
j_gene: .; v_gene: TRBV20-1; CDR3aa: CSAARGGAKGNEQYF
j_gene: TRBJ2-4; v_gene: TRBV10-1; CDR3aa: CASSDPGQGKNIQYF
j_gene: TRBJ2-7; v_gene: TRBV12-3/TRBV12-4; CDR3aa: CASSLGTQGVYEQYF
j_gene: TRBJ2-1; v_gene: TRBV12-3/TRBV12-4; CDR3aa: CASSFGLVEQFF
j_gene: TRBJ1-5; v_gene: TRBV6-6; CDR3aa: CASSQSPGGSNRPQHF
j_gene: TRBJ2-3; v_gene: TRBV20-1; CDR3aa: CSPSGRYTDTQYF
j_gene: TRBJ2-7; v_gene: TRBV11-2; CDR3aa: CASSYGLAGGPTYEQYF
j_gene: TRBJ2-3; v_gene: TRBV12-3/TRBV12-4; CDR3aa: CASSFPEPQNTQYF
j_gene: TRBJ2-3; v_gene: TRBV18; CDR3aa: CASSPVHLDTQYF
j_gene: TRBJ2-4; v_gene: TRBV18; CDR3aa: CASSFQQSGAKNIQYF
j_gene: TRBJ1-2; v_gene: TRBV3-1; CDR3aa: CASSQDRGTEIPGYTF
j_gene: TRBJ1-5; v_gene: TRBV19; CDR3aa: CASHGVQGGPQHF
j_gene: TRBJ1-4; v_gene: TRBV4-2; CDR3aa: CASTQWAGEKLFF